This T cell receptor beta chain comes out of a study of human T cells and chemical hapten exposure. Study-wide results and limits: Healthy individuals' immune responses may differ from those of donors, who had alopecia.

Time point reported: pre-sensitization, week 0. This sample's treatment: therapeutic diphenylcyclopropenone sensitization with weekly scalp DPC. Someone pulled total RNA out of unfractionated whole blood. Regarding this clonotype: Its antigen is currently unknown.

MiXCR was run by TCRdb on the RACE reads, yielding one entry per CDR3 protein. The repertoire holds more than 300,000 distinct CDR3 sequences, with around 5.5% as singletons. The CDR3 is made up of 12 amino acids. Germline V gene lookup returns CDR1 SNHLY and CDR2 FYNNEI. Trimming shortened V by 7 bases and J by 3 bases, and 9 bases separated the two germline ends. The sequences come from whole blood, collected in connection with sensitization to the hapten diphenylcyclopropenone (DPC). This clonotype originated in a woman aged 18-30 years with alopecia areata. Some clones in this sample may be carry-over from other donors' samples. The V call is TRBV2, the J call TRBJ2-5; D is undetermined. The CDR3 loop reads CASKGIEETQYF. The DNA for the CDR3 is TGTGCCAGCAAAGGGATCGAAGAGACCCAGTACTTC.